The rows below give T cell receptor beta chains drawn from one sample of a study of blood T cell repertoires in COVID-19. This table comes from immunoSEQ multiplex PCR, and its TCRdb copy is limited to in-frame clones, with some not included. Of about 170,000 clones listed, about 82% are singletons. Sample: peripheral blood. All receptors come from a woman of 80 years or more with COVID-19, enrolled during active disease. Each CDR3 is given with its conserved first and last residue. Fields, in order: V gene, J gene, D gene, CDR3 DNA, CDR3 protein. A D gene is named only where the DNA matches it firmly.

>TRBV7-3|TRBJ2-3|TRBD2
TGTGCCAGCAGCTCGGGACTACCAACGGCGAGGGATACGCAGTATTTT
CASSSGLPTARDTQYF
>TRBV5-6|TRBJ2-3|NA
TGTGCCAGCAGCCCCATTAGCACAGATACGCAGTATTTT
CASSPISTDTQYF
>TRBV18|TRBJ1-4|NA
TGTGCCAGCTCATCCCAGGAGGCCGGTACTATGGAACTGTTTTTT
CASSSQEAGTMELFF
>TRBV7-9|TRBJ1-2|NA
TGTGCCAGCAGCTTACGCGCGCCAAACTATGGCTACACCTTC
CASSLRAPNYGYTF
>TRBV4-1|TRBJ1-1|NA
TGCGCCAGCAGCCCCCCCACGGGTGCACCGGCGGCCACTGAAGCTTTCTTT
CASSPPTGAPAATEAFF
>TRBV7-2|TRBJ1-5|NA
TGTGCCAGCAGCTTATTTCCAGGGATGGCCAATCAGCCCCAGCATTTT
CASSLFPGMANQPQHF
>TRBV10-3|TRBJ1-6|NA
TGTGCCATCAGTGAGTCGAAGCGGGGAAATTCACCCCTCCACTTT
CAISESKRGNSPLHF
>TRBV3-1/TRBV3-2|TRBJ1-2|NA
TGTGCCAGCAGCCAAGCCCTCAGGGGCTACACCTTC
CASSQALRGYTF
>TRBV25-1|TRBJ2-1|TRBD1
TGTGCCAGCAGTAACTCACAGGGGCGTAGTGAGCAGTTCTTC
CASSNSQGRSEQFF
>TRBV9|TRBJ2-1|TRBD2
TGTGCCAGCAGCGTAGGGATGACTAGCGGGAGTACCCTCGAGCAGTTCTTC
CASSVGMTSGSTLEQFF
>TRBV6-1|TRBJ1-3|NA
TGTGCCAGCAGTGAAACAGCCGGAAACACCATATATTTT
CASSETAGNTIYF
>TRBV5-6|TRBJ2-5|TRBD2
TGTGCCAGCAGCGCCCTAGCGGGGGGAGACCAAGAGACCCAGTACTTC
CASSALAGGDQETQYF
>TRBV6-5|TRBJ2-5|NA
TGTGCCAGCAGCGCAGTCGGGGTCAGGGAGACCCAGTACTTC
CASSAVGVRETQYF
>TRBV7-3|TRBJ2-3|NA
TGTGCCAGCAGCTTAATGGCAGGCACAGATACGCAGTATTTT
CASSLMAGTDTQYF
>TRBV20-1|TRBJ1-2|TRBD1
TGCAGTGCTAGTGACAGGGGTTACGGCTACACCTTC
CSASDRGYGYTF
>TRBV5-1|TRBJ1-4|NA
TGCGCCAGCAGCATGACCCGGGACAAGGAACTGTTTTTT
CASSMTRDKELFF
>TRBV7-2|TRBJ2-2|NA
TGTGCCAGCAGCTTTTGGGCAGGGGTTACCGGGGAGCTGTTTTTT
CASSFWAGVTGELFF
>TRBV5-1|TRBJ2-3|NA
TGCGCCAGCAGCTTAGGCCAGGTCACAGATACGCAGTATTTT
CASSLGQVTDTQYF
>TRBV27|TRBJ1-4|TRBD1
TGTGCCAGCAGTCCGACCCCCGGGACAGGCCGAGATGAAAAACTGTTTTTT
CASSPTPGTGRDEKLFF
>TRBV4-1|TRBJ2-7|TRBD1
TGCGCCAGCAGCCAACGGGACAGGGGAAATTCCTACGAGCAGTACTTC
CASSQRDRGNSYEQYF
>TRBV5-1|TRBJ2-2|NA
TGCGCCAGCAGCTTGGAACGGGACACCGGGGAGCTGTTTTTT
CASSLERDTGELFF
>TRBV6-1|TRBJ1-3|NA
TGTGCCAGCAGTTCACAGGGTTTGAGGAGTTATTTT
CASSSQGLRSYF
>TRBV14|TRBJ2-1|NA
TGTGCCAGCATGGCCAGTCCCTACAATGAGCAGTTCTTC
CASMASPYNEQFF
>TRBV19|TRBJ1-6|NA
TGTGCCAGTAGTATCTGGACTGTGAATTCACCCCTCCACTTT
CASSIWTVNSPLHF
>TRBV4-1|TRBJ2-1|NA
TGCGCCAGCAGCCAAGGCAGGGTAACCTACAATGAGCAGTTCTTC
CASSQGRVTYNEQFF